This T cell receptor beta chain was documented in a study of CD8+ T cells in alopecia areata. Study-level information: Treated patients took oral tofacitinib at 5 to 10 mg twice daily.

The study team obtained lesional scalp punch biopsies and peripheral blood from alopecia areata patients. Cell sorting on a FACSAria was used to separate CD4+ and CD8+ T cells from the PBMCs. The study, taken as a whole, reports: Clonality in lesional scalp, especially alopecia totalis/universalis, exceeded that of normal scalp.

The sample holds one count of this clone. Its target is unknown. The sequencing template was cDNA reverse transcribed from extracted RNA. Assay used: immunoSEQ multiplex PCR; TCRdb lists only in-frame clones, some missing. The table records over 150,000 clones, roughly 63% of them present only once. This CDR3 comprises 16 residues. The V gene end was trimmed by 1 base and the J gene end by 7 bases; junction bases not matched to a gene: 8. Germline-derived CDR1 and CDR2 are LGHNA and YSLEER. The sequencing here drew on CD4+ T cells sorted from blood, taken at week 0. The chain recombines TRBV4-3 with TRBJ1-4, with 8 bases identical to TRBD1. The clonotype originates from a human donor with alopecia areata. The CDR3 sequence: CASSQVAGRGPEKLFF. CDR3 bases: TGCGCCAGCAGCCAAGTTGCTGGCAGGGGGCCTGAAAAACTGTTTTTT.